The rows below give T cell receptor beta chains drawn from one sample of a study of blood T cell repertoires in COVID-19. Assay used: immunoSEQ multiplex PCR; TCRdb lists only in-frame clones, some missing. The data show some 120,000 clones, less than 85% seen once. The specimen was peripheral blood. All receptors derive from a woman aged 60 to 75 with acute or convalescent COVID-19. Each CDR3 is given with its conserved first and last residue. Fields, in order: CDR3 DNA, CDR3 protein, D gene, J gene, V gene, CDR3 length, clone size. D genes are given only for firm matches. Rows may omit the clone size; those that give it use once, few, many or a size class.

TGTGCCTGGAACCTCGCGACAGGGGTCGGGAACACCATATATTTT | CAWNLATGVGNTIYF | TRBD1 | TRBJ1-3 | TRBV30 | 15 | few
TGTGCCTCCCACGGGTTGGAGAACACTGAAGCTTTCTTT | CASHGLENTEAFF | . | TRBJ1-1 | TRBV7-9 | 13 | few
TGTGCCAGCTCACCACCGACAGGGACCGGGGAGCTGTTTTTT | CASSPPTGTGELFF | TRBD1 | TRBJ2-2 | TRBV18 | 14 | .
TGCGCCAGCAGCTTGGGGAGTAGCGGGGGGGCCGAAGAGACCCAGTACTTC | CASSLGSSGGAEETQYF | TRBD2 | TRBJ2-5 | TRBV5-1 | 17 | .
TGTGCCACCAGTGATGCGATCGGGTCCTATGGCTACACCTTC | CATSDAIGSYGYTF | . | TRBJ1-2 | TRBV24-1 | 14 | .
TGTGCCAGCAGCCATCTTCTGGGAGGACGGATAATGAACACTGAAGCTTTCTTT | CASSHLLGGRIMNTEAFF | . | TRBJ1-1 | TRBV14 | 18 | .
TGTGCCAGCAGCTTACGCGGGGGCAATCAGCCCCAGCATTTT | CASSLRGGNQPQHF | . | TRBJ1-5 | TRBV7-2 | 14 | .
TGCAGCGTTGAACTTAGGGAGCGGGGGCCCCAGACGACTAGCACAGATACGCAGTATTTT | CSVELRERGPQTTSTDTQYF | TRBD2 | TRBJ2-3 | TRBV29-1 | 20 | .
TGTGCCCGGGGTCTGGGGAACGGGGACACTGAAGCTTTCTTT | CARGLGNGDTEAFF | . | TRBJ1-1 | TRBV30 | 14 | .
TGTGCCAGCAGTCTTCTACAGATCAATGGCTACACCTTC | CASSLLQINGYTF | . | TRBJ1-2 | TRBV12-3/TRBV12-4 | 13 | .
TGTGCCAGCAGCCAAGATCTAGGGCGGGGAGTCTTCGGAGGCTACACCTTC | CASSQDLGRGVFGGYTF | . | TRBJ1-2 | TRBV3-1/TRBV3-2 | 17 | .
TGCAGTGCTAGTCCGGGGGACTATAATTCACCCCTCCACTTT | CSASPGDYNSPLHF | . | TRBJ1-6 | TRBV20-1 | 14 | .
TGTGCCAGCAGCCCGAGCACAAAGGGGACAGGGGGATTGTCTTCAACCTACGAGCAGTACTTC | CASSPSTKGTGGLSSTYEQYF | TRBD1 | TRBJ2-7 | TRBV14 | 21 | once
TGCAGTGCTAGTTCACAGGGGTCTTCTGGAAACACCATATATTTT | CSASSQGSSGNTIYF | TRBD1 | TRBJ1-3 | TRBV20-1 | 15 | .
TGTGCCAGCAGCCAAGTAGCTCAGGGTAACACTGAAGCTTTCTTT | CASSQVAQGNTEAFF | . | TRBJ1-1 | TRBV3-1/TRBV3-2 | 15 | .
TGCAGTGCTAGTCTCGGGGGGGGCCGCCCAGATACGCAGTATTTT | CSASLGGGRPDTQYF | TRBD2 | TRBJ2-3 | TRBV20-1 | 15 | .
TGTGCCAGCAGCCTCCGGAGGTCAGGTATCGGCTATGGCTACACCTTC | CASSLRRSGIGYGYTF | . | TRBJ1-2 | TRBV3-1/TRBV3-2 | 16 | .
TGTGCCAGCAGCCCTCTTACAGGGGGCATCTACAATGAGCAGTTCTTC | CASSPLTGGIYNEQFF | TRBD1 | TRBJ2-1 | TRBV5-6 | 16 | .
TGTGCCAGCAGCCCGGCCTCGCAGGCGGGGGAGGGCTACACCTTC | CASSPASQAGEGYTF | . | TRBJ1-2 | TRBV7-9 | 15 | .
TGTGCCAGCAGTTTGGGGGACAGAGAGTTCTTC | CASSLGDREFF | TRBD1 | TRBJ2-1 | TRBV12-3/TRBV12-4 | 11 | .
TGTGCCAGTAGTATGCGGGGACGGGGCGAGACCCAGTACTTC | CASSMRGRGETQYF | . | TRBJ2-5 | TRBV19 | 14 | .
TGTGCCAGCAGACCGAACCAGGGAAACACCATATATTTT | CASRPNQGNTIYF | . | TRBJ1-3 | TRBV27 | 13 | .
TGTGCCACCAGCTCTCGGGAACTCGACCGGTATTTT | CATSSRELDRYF | . | TRBJ2-3 | TRBV15 | 12 | once
TGTGCCAGCTCACCACAAGGACTCAGGCGTGAAAAACTGTTTTTT | CASSPQGLRREKLFF | . | TRBJ1-4 | TRBV18 | 15 | once
TGCGCCAGCAGCTTACCGGGACTTACCCTCAATGAGCAGTTCTTC | CASSLPGLTLNEQFF | . | TRBJ2-1 | TRBV5-1 | 15 | .
TGTGCCAGCACTCGGGTCCTCGCTGATTATGGCTACACCTTC | CASTRVLADYGYTF | . | TRBJ1-2 | TRBV6-5 | 14 | .
TGTGCCAGCAGTTCTGACTCTAATGGCTACACCTTC | CASSSDSNGYTF | . | TRBJ1-2 | TRBV6-5 | 12 | once
TGTGCCTTCATACAGGGGGCGGTCTATGGCTACACCTTC | CAFIQGAVYGYTF | TRBD1 | TRBJ1-2 | TRBV30 | 13 | .
TGTGCCAGCGGAAACAGGGGGAGAGCAGATCAGCCCCAGCATTTT | CASGNRGRADQPQHF | TRBD1 | TRBJ1-5 | TRBV3-1/TRBV3-2 | 15 | .
TGTCTTGCTAGCGCTTCGAATGAGCAGTTCTTC | CLASASNEQFF | . | TRBJ2-1 | TRBV30 | 11 | .
TGTGCCAGCAGTGTCGCGGACAGGGGCTCCGGCTACACCTTC | CASSVADRGSGYTF | TRBD1 | TRBJ1-2 | TRBV2 | 14 | .
TGTGCCATCAGTGATCTACCCTCTCGGGGTGGTAGCGGCTACACCTTC | CAISDLPSRGGSGYTF | . | TRBJ1-2 | TRBV10-3 | 16 | .
TGTGCCAGTAGTAAGGGACAGGGGGTCTCTGGGGCCAACGTCCTGACTTTC | CASSKGQGVSGANVLTF | TRBD1 | TRBJ2-6 | TRBV19 | 17 | .
TGCGCCAGCAGTAGACTAGCGGGGGGAGCGAACACCGGGGAGCTGTTTTTT | CASSRLAGGANTGELFF | TRBD2 | TRBJ2-2 | TRBV10-1 | 17 | .
TGTGCCAGTGCCGGGACAGGAGGTTTTAGCAATCAGCCCCAGCATTTT | CASAGTGGFSNQPQHF | TRBD1 | TRBJ1-5 | TRBV19 | 16 | .
TGCGCCAGCATGAGGGACTCTAGCTCAAGCGGGACCCAGTACTTC | CASMRDSSSSGTQYF | . | TRBJ2-5 | TRBV5-1 | 15 | .
TGTGCCAGCAGTCCACCACCCGGGCAGGGGGTCAAAAACATTCAGTACTTC | CASSPPPGQGVKNIQYF | TRBD1 | TRBJ2-4 | TRBV25-1 | 17 | .
TGTGCCAGCCTTCCGGGACAGGGTTGGCGTGGCTACACCTTC | CASLPGQGWRGYTF | TRBD1 | TRBJ1-2 | TRBV2 | 14 | .
TGTGCCAGGGGCTCTAGTACAGATACGCAGTATTTT | CARGSSTDTQYF | . | TRBJ2-3 | TRBV24-1 | 12 | .
TGTGCCAGCAGTCGTGGACAGGCCATTCAGACCCAGTACTTC | CASSRGQAIQTQYF | TRBD1 | TRBJ2-5 | TRBV28 | 14 | .
TGTGCCAGCAGTGGAGACAGGAACATTCAGTACTTC | CASSGDRNIQYF | . | TRBJ2-4 | TRBV12-3/TRBV12-4 | 12 | many